Shown below are 5 T cell receptor beta chains from a single sample sequenced in a study of cytomegalovirus exposure and HLA in healthy donors. This PCR relied on a set of 60 Vbeta primers and 13 Jbeta primers. The method was immunoSEQ multiplex PCR; TCRdb's version includes in-frame clones alone and lacks a portion of them. This sample has almost 200,000 clones, with around 75% found just once. The specimen was PBMCs. The source is a male donor in good health and CMV-seropositive.

Details on this clone: Other DNA sequences in the same sample also yield this CDR3. The genes are TRBV7-2 and TRBJ2-1, with 8 bases fitting TRBD1. In germline, CDR1 is SGHTA, CDR2 FQGNSA. The CDR3 loop spans 15 amino acids. The ends lost 1 base at V and 4 bases at J; junction bases unmatched: 3. This CDR3 reads CASSLDRGTYNEQFF. The CDR3, as DNA: TGTGCCAGCAGCTTAGACAGGGGGACATACAATGAGCAGTTCTTC.

The chain couples TRBV7-2 to TRBJ1-1; D not certain. The CDR3 extends over 11 amino acids. From germline, CDR1 is SGHTA and CDR2 FQGNSA. The V gene lost 5 bases and the J gene lost 5 bases, with 6 bases spanning the gap. The CDR3 protein is CASSPRTEAFF. CDR3 in DNA: TGTGCCAGCAGCCCTAGGACTGAAGCTTTCTTT.

The gene calls are TRBV5-1 and TRBJ2-3, with 7 bases identical to TRBD1. CDR1 and CDR2 from the germline V gene are SGHRS and YFSETQ. CDR3 length equals 16 residues. Germline trimming cut 4 bases from V and 0 bases from J; bases unmatched to any gene: 8. CDR3 DNA: TGCGCCAGCAGCCCAGGGACAGCTGGTAGCACAGATACGCAGTATTTT. It specifies CASSPGTAGSTDTQYF.

The chain has TRBV11-2 and TRBJ1-2; 7 positions match TRBD1. In germline, CDR1 is SGHAT, CDR2 FQNNGV. The CDR3 runs 13 residues. V lost 5 bases and J lost 5; bases outside the gene matches: 5. The DNA of the CDR3 is TGTGCCAGCAGCCGACAGGGTTCATATGGCTACACCTTC. Its protein is CASSRQGSYGYTF.

The chain couples TRBV6-5 to TRBJ1-3, with 7 positions matching TRBD1. Looked up from germline, CDR1 is MNHEY and CDR2 is SVGAGI. This CDR3 spans 13 amino acids. Trimming at V came to 2 bases and at J to 8 bases, leaving 3 bases not matched to a gene. The CDR3 DNA reads as TGTGCCAGCAGTTACAGGACAGGCCACACCATATATTTT. Its protein is CASSYRTGHTIYF.